This TCR beta chain was documented in a study of blood T cell repertoires in COVID-19. The CDR3 is 13 residues long. V lost 6 bases and J lost 4, with 10 bases in between. In germline, CDR1 is SEHNR, CDR2 FQNEAQ (reference sequence). TCRdb's copy holds only in-frame clones and misses some; the assay was immunoSEQ multiplex PCR. In the table there are around 300,000 clones, 85% to 90% of which are singletons. The gene calls are TRBV7-9 and TRBJ1-5; the D gene is possibly TRBD1 (5 bases). The TCR originated in a woman in her fifties or sixties in a cohort exposed to, infected with or recovered from COVID-19 (not recorded which). The sample taken for sequencing was PBMCs or T cells enriched from blood (not recorded which). CDR3 sequence (DNA): TGTGCCAGCAGTGACAGCCTGAATCAGCCCCAGCATTTT. Residues: CASSDSLNQPQHF.